This T cell receptor (beta chain) was sequenced in a study of T cells after yellow fever vaccination. Study summary: Fractions low in cell number were prepared with SMART-Seq v4 Ultra Low Input. Overall study findings and caveats: The secondary response was weaker, and its peak arrived faster, on day 5 versus 15. Post-booster reappearance was seen for most primary-vaccination clones (roughly 96% CD4, roughly 86% CD8).

Making TCR cDNA involved 5'RACE template switching, which added UMIs and a universal primer site. In TCRdb, the 5' RACE reads were re-called with MiXCR into one record per CDR3 protein. The data hold 300,000 to 450,000 distinct CDR3 sequences, with approximately 6% observed a single time. This clonotype was counted many times. Its antigen remains unidentified. Per the germline V gene, CDR1 is LGHNA and CDR2 is YSLEER. The CDR3 is 15 residues long. Trimming stripped 0 bases from V and 5 bases from J, with 13 bases between. The chain combines TRBV4-3 with TRBJ1-2; possibly TRBD1 for D (6 bases). This sample comprised PBMCs, obtained 5 days after the yellow fever booster vaccination. The source is a young man who received the YFV17D yellow fever vaccine. The CDR3 spells CASSQDSRQGYGYTF. CDR3 bases: TGCGCCAGCAGCCAAGATAGCAGGCAGGGGTATGGCTACACCTTC.